Listed here are 18 T cell receptor beta chains from one sample, sequenced in a study of cytomegalovirus exposure and HLA in healthy donors. Both 60 Vbeta primers and 13 Jbeta primers went into the PCR. Produced via immunoSEQ multiplex PCR; TCRdb's table is partial and in-frame only. The sample lists approximately 150,000 clones; about 65% were seen once. The sequenced material came from PBMCs. The origin of the receptors is a woman between 25 and 40 years old in good health and CMV-seronegative.

The chain recombines TRBV9 with TRBJ1-4, with D maybe TRBD1 (5 bases). The V gene's germline CDR1 is SGDLS and CDR2 YYNGEE. The CDR3 length is 16 residues. Trimming took off 3 bases at V and 7 bases at J, with 19 bases between the two ends. CDR3 amino acids: CASSEGLGGGVEKLFF. CDR3 sequence (DNA): TGTGCCAGCAGCGAGGGCTTGGGGGGTGGGGTTGAAAAACTGTTTTTT.

V usage is TRBV18 and J usage is TRBJ1-3; weak D call: TRBD1 (6 bases). The CDR3 loop spans 18 amino acids. Trimming took off 1 base at V and 3 bases at J, with 19 bases between the two ends. The germline V gene encodes CDR1 KGHSH and CDR2 LQKENI. The CDR3 spells CASSPRIAGGEDGNTIYF. The CDR3 bases are TGTGCCAGCTCACCACGTATTGCGGGGGGCGAGGATGGAAACACCATATATTTT.

The CDR3 loop reads CASSHGYEQYF. The CDR3 DNA is TGTGCCAGCAGTCACGGCTACGAGCAGTACTTC. This chain connects TRBV28 to TRBJ2-7; no reliable D call. V lost 5 bases, J lost 3 bases, and 5 bases lay in between. The germline CDR1 and CDR2 sequences are MDHEN and SYDVKM. CDR3 length: 11 amino acids.

The J gene is TRBJ2-2, the V gene TRBV5-4, with D perhaps matching TRBD2 (7 bases). Per germline, CDR1 SGHNT and CDR2 YYREEE (reference sequence). Trimming shortened V by 4 bases and J by 1 base, and 11 bases separated the two germline ends. This CDR3 has 15 amino acids. CDR3 in DNA: TGTGCCAGCAGCACGGGGGGCGTGAACACCGGGGAGCTGTTTTTT. Encoded protein: CASSTGGVNTGELFF. Combining the CDR3 with reference TRBV5-4 and TRBJ2-2 gives the whole variable domain ETGVTQSPTHLIKTRGQQVTLRCSSQSGHNTVSWYQQALGQGPQFIFQYYREEENGRGNFPPRFSGLQFPNYSSELNVNALELDDSALYLCASSTGGVNTGELFFGEGSRLTVL.

This clone occurred a few times. J is TRBJ1-5 and V is TRBV28; 12 nucleotides align to TRBD1. The junction had 10 bases not matched to a gene; V was cut back by 2 bases and J by 5 bases. The CDR3 totals 18 residues. Germline CDR1 is MDHEN and CDR2 is SYDVKM. This CDR3 is CASSLISSGQGAYQPQHF. CDR3 DNA: TGTGCCAGCAGTTTAATTTCGTCGGGACAGGGGGCCTATCAGCCCCAGCATTTT.

The rearrangement links TRBV7-2 to TRBJ2-5; 7 nucleotides match TRBD1. The DNA matches TRBJ2-7 better at its end, which makes the J call doubtful. The CDR3 is 15 residues long. Per germline, CDR1 SGHTA and CDR2 FQGNSA. The CDR3 coding sequence is TGTGCCAGCAGCTTTCGACAGGGCGGTTTGTACGAGCAGTACTTC. It is translated as CASSFRQGGLYEQYF.

This clone was counted only a few times. The genes are TRBV7-6 and TRBJ1-1, with TRBD1 matching over 9 bases. CDR3 size: 15 residues. The ends lost 5 bases at V and 4 bases at J; junction bases unmatched: 8. CDR1 and CDR2 from the germline V gene are SGHVS and FNYEAQ. CDR3 DNA: TGTGCCAGCAGCCACCGGGGGACAGGGATCACTGAAGCTTTCTTT. Its protein is CASSHRGTGITEAFF.

V is TRBV6-6 and J is TRBJ2-7; TRBD2 might be the D (6 bases). Trimming removed 6 bases at V and 0 bases at J, with 12 bases between. Germline lookup yields CDR1 MNHNY and CDR2 SVGAGI (reference sequence). This CDR3 has 14 residues. The DNA of the CDR3 is TGTGCCAGCAGCCTGACGGGGGACTCCTACGAGCAGTACTTC. This gives the protein CASSLTGDSYEQYF.

The V and J genes are TRBV11-2 and TRBJ1-5; D gene unclear. Germline CDR1 SGHAT, CDR2 FQNNGV. Trimming stripped 2 bases from V and 4 bases from J, with 6 bases between. This CDR3 has 13 amino acids. The CDR3 protein is CASSLRGNQPQHF. The DNA for the CDR3 is TGTGCCAGCAGCTTACGAGGAAATCAGCCCCAGCATTTT.

This clone was seen only once. The chain employs TRBV6-5 and TRBJ1-2; D unclear. The CDR3 loop spans 15 amino acids. With 5 bases removed from V and 6 bases from J, the gap between germline ends came to 19 bases. Germline lookup yields CDR1 MNHEY and CDR2 SVGAGI. CDR3 region: CASSPRAFPKDGYTF. Here the CDR3 DNA reads TGTGCCAGCAGTCCGCGGGCCTTCCCCAAAGATGGCTACACCTTC.

The rearrangement uses TRBV7-2 and TRBJ2-7; 11 bases fit TRBD1. The CDR3 is made up of 16 amino acids. The trim removed 3 bases at V and 2 bases at J, leaving 6 bases unmatched. Germline CDR1 is SGHTA and CDR2 is FQGNSA. In nucleotides, the CDR3 is TGTGCCAGCAGCTTTGGGTCGGGACAGGGGGCCTACGAGCAGTACTTC. Translating gives CASSFGSGQGAYEQYF.

The chain is built from TRBV28 and TRBJ1-4, with 10 bases lining up with TRBD1. The V and J ends lost 10 bases and 6 bases, in that order; junction bases with no gene match: 2. The CDR3 sequence is 12 residues long. Germline values: CDR1 MDHEN, CDR2 SYDVKM. The CDR3 spells CATGTGDEKLFF. The CDR3 coding sequence is TGTGCCACCGGGACAGGGGATGAAAAACTGTTTTTT.

This clone has more than one count but fewer than ten. DNA of the CDR3: TGCGCCAGCAGCCAAGATCGGGGAGGGGTAGGCAATCAGCCCCAGCATTTT. Its translation: CASSQDRGGVGNQPQHF. The chain has TRBV4-3 and TRBJ1-5; the D gene is possibly TRBD1 (5 bases). Germline values: CDR1 LGHNA, CDR2 YSLEER. The CDR3 spans 17 residues. V lost 0 bases and J lost 2, with 14 bases in between.

This chain links TRBV6-5 with TRBJ2-1, with 8 bases that match TRBD1. The trim removed 6 bases at V and 2 bases at J, leaving 6 bases unmatched. The CDR3 spans 15 residues. Germline V CDR1 and CDR2: MNHEY, SVGAGI. The CDR3 here is CASRQDRAAYNEQFF. The CDR3 DNA follows: TGTGCCAGCAGACAGGACAGGGCGGCCTACAATGAGCAGTTCTTC.

J is TRBJ1-2 and V is TRBV10-3, with unresolved D. CDR3 length: 14 amino acids. V was trimmed by 0 bases and J by 6 bases, leaving 11 bases between them. Germline V gene data show CDR1 as ENHRY and CDR2 as SYGVKD. The CDR3: CAISESSQKDGYTF. CDR3 in DNA: TGTGCCATCAGTGAGTCTAGCCAGAAGGATGGCTACACCTTC.

About this clone itself: The junction departs from germline at one end; a sequencing error may be responsible. The gene calls are TRBV7-9 and TRBJ2-7; D uncertain. This CDR3 spans 14 amino acids. Germline-derived CDR1 and CDR2 are SEHNR and FQNEAQ (reference sequence). The CDR3 sequence: CSSSPDTLSYEQYF. The CDR3 region has the DNA TGTTCCAGCAGTCCCGACACCCTCTCCTACGAGCAGTACTTC.

V usage is TRBV10-3 and J usage is TRBJ1-5; D possibly corresponds to TRBD1 (6 bases). This CDR3 region has 14 residues. The ends were cut back, 5 bases at V and 2 bases at J, with 10 bases in the middle. In germline, CDR1 is ENHRY, CDR2 SYGVKD. CDR3 nucleotide sequence: TGTGCCATCAGTACCGAGGGGGGCAATCAGCCCCAGCATTTT. Translating it yields CAISTEGGNQPQHF.

The chain recombines TRBV11-2 with TRBJ2-7, with 10 bases fitting TRBD2. The CDR3 covers 15 residues. Germline V gives CDR1 SGHAT, CDR2 FQNNGV. V was clipped by 6 bases and J by 4 bases; unmatched bases: 9. The CDR3 is CASSLSTSGDYEQYF. The CDR3 nucleotides are TGTGCCAGCAGTCTAAGTACTAGCGGGGATTACGAGCAGTACTTC.